These 7 T cell receptor beta chains came from one sample sequenced in a study of CD8 T cells in Susac syndrome. RNA in amounts of about 0.45 to 1 ug was reverse transcribed with random hexamers. TCRdb passed the immunoSEQ multiplex PCR reads through MiXCR, listing each CDR3 protein once. Among some 120,000 distinct CDR3 sequences listed, around 90% were seen once. Material for sequencing was CD4+ T cells from PBMCs. The receptors stem from a human donor in good health.

In its sample, this clonotype was seen a few times. The chain joins TRBV23-1 to TRBJ2-2; D gene ambiguous. TRBV23-1 belongs to the ORF category, with a function that is uncertain. V lost 8 bases and J lost 3, with 10 bases in between. The CDR3 runs to 13 residues. The CDR3 bases are TGCGCCAGCGGCTTACTGTACACCGGGGAGCTGTTTTTT. Amino acids: CASGLLYTGELFF.

V usage is TRBV6-2 or TRBV6-3 and J usage is TRBJ1-5; D might be TRBD1 (5 bases). The CDR3 sequence is 14 residues long. Trimming cost V 11 bases and J 1 base, with 15 bases left between them. The V gene's germline CDR1 is MNHEY and CDR2 SVGEGT. CDR3 region: CAARPGGSNQPQHF. Written as DNA, the CDR3 is TGTGCCGCGCGCCCCGGGGGAAGCAATCAGCCCCAGCATTTT.

This clonotype was detected only once. V gene TRBV18 combines with J gene TRBJ2-6, with TRBD1 matching over 7 bases. This CDR3 contains 17 residues. The J segment lost 2 bases and the V segment lost 2 bases, leaving 6 bases of the junction unmatched. In germline, CDR1 is KGHSH, CDR2 LQKENI. The CDR3 DNA reads as TGTGCCAGCTCACCAGTCGAGGGGGCGCCTGGGGCCAACGTCCTGACTTTC. It specifies CASSPVEGAPGANVLTF.

The rearrangement uses TRBV5-4 and TRBJ2-2, with 7 bases identical to TRBD1. The CDR3 is 15 residues long. V lost 3 bases to trimming and J lost 1 base; unmatched junction nucleotides: 3. From germline, CDR1 is SGHNT and CDR2 YYREEE (reference sequence). Written as DNA, the CDR3 is TGTGCCAGCAGCTGGGACAGTGTGAACACCGGGGAGCTGTTTTTT. It encodes CASSWDSVNTGELFF.

This clonotype was counted a single time. The chain has TRBV7-6 and TRBJ1-3; no reliable D call. Germline V gene sequence: CDR1 SGHVS, CDR2 FNYEAQ. The CDR3 is 16 amino acids. The V end was cut by 5 bases, the J end by 2 bases, with 16 bases between. The CDR3, as DNA: TGTGCCAGCAGCCCCCGTGAGCGTAGGGCTGGAAACACCATATATTTT. Translation: CASSPRERRAGNTIYF. Drawing the rest from reference TRBV7-6 and TRBJ1-3, the complete variable domain is GAGVSQSPRYKVTKRGQDVALRCDPISGHVSLYWYRQALGQGPEFLTYFNYEAQQDKSGLPNDRFSAERPEGSISTLTIQRTEQRDSAMYRCASSPRERRAGNTIYFGEGSWLTVV.

The J gene is TRBJ2-6, the V gene TRBV5-1; D call uncertain. Germline CDR1 and CDR2: SGHRS and YFSETQ. V was pared by 4 bases and J by 2 bases, with 13 bases between. This CDR3 region has 16 residues. CDR3 nucleotide sequence: TGCGCCAGCAGCCTGGTGGCACAGCCTGGGGCCAACGTCCTGACTTTC. Amino acid sequence: CASSLVAQPGANVLTF.

The chain is built from TRBV7-2 and TRBJ2-2; no clear D. Germline V CDR1 and CDR2: SGHTA, FQGNSA. V was clipped by 5 bases and J by 3 bases, with 10 bases between them. CDR3 length: 14 amino acids. The CDR3 sequence: CASSADLDTGELFF. As DNA, the CDR3 is TGTGCCAGCAGCGCAGATTTAGACACCGGGGAGCTGTTTTTT.